One and the same sample provided the 8 T cell receptor beta chains below, sequenced in a study of Graves' ophthalmopathy and Graves' hyperthyroidism. The authors amplified TCR beta CDR3 regions from RNA transcripts. HTBI-primed first-round RT-PCR preceded second-round multiplex PCR. TCRdb ran MiXCR on the multiplex PCR reads and lists one entry per CDR3 protein. The sample records about 220,000 distinct CDR3 sequences, around a fifth being singletons. Source material: peripheral blood. These receptor sequences come from a woman aged 45-60 years with Graves' ophthalmopathy.

The rearrangement joins TRBV6-5 to TRBJ2-2; 9 bases are shared with TRBD1. The CDR3 totals 17 residues. V was clipped by 0 bases and J by 5 bases; unmatched bases: 7. CDR1 is MNHEY, CDR2 SVGAGI, per germline. CDR3 in amino acids: CASSYSSQGQGTGELFF. In DNA form, the CDR3 reads TGTGCCAGCAGTTACTCGAGTCAGGGACAGGGAACCGGGGAGCTGTTTTTT.

This clonotype was recorded at least ten times. The chain joins TRBV28 to TRBJ2-7; D ambiguous. The CDR3 is 11 amino acids. Germline V gene data show CDR1 as MDHEN and CDR2 as SYDVKM. Trimming took 3 bases from V and 5 from J, leaving 5 bases between them. CDR3 DNA: TGTGCCAGCAGTTTTGGGGACGAGCAGTACTTC. This codes for CASSFGDEQYF.

This clonotype was seen many times. V is TRBV11-2 and J is TRBJ2-7; the match to TRBD2 covers 9 bases. V was clipped by 0 bases and J by 3 bases; unmatched bases: 3. The CDR3 extends over 15 amino acids. Per the germline V gene, CDR1 is SGHAT and CDR2 is FQNNGV. The DNA of the CDR3 is TGTGCCAGCAGCTTAGATCCGCGGGAGGGCTACGAGCAGTACTTC. Translated, it gives CASSLDPREGYEQYF.

The chain joins TRBV18 to TRBJ1-5; unclear D gene. This CDR3 comprises 13 residues. The V gene's germline CDR1 is KGHSH and CDR2 LQKENI. V lost 6 bases and J lost 7, with 13 bases in between. The CDR3 loop is CASSRTERQPQHF. The DNA of the CDR3 is TGTGCCAGCTCCCGCACAGAGAGGCAGCCCCAGCATTTT.

Ten or more counts support this clonotype. The gene calls are TRBV12-3 or TRBV12-4 and TRBJ1-1; 8 bases are shared with TRBD1. The CDR3 is 14 amino acids. After removal of 2 bases from V and 4 bases from J, the junction contained 3 bases not matched to a gene. CDR3 protein: CASSLRQGATEAFF. The DNA of the CDR3 is TGTGCCAGCAGTTTAAGGCAGGGGGCCACTGAAGCTTTCTTT.

On this clonotype: This sequence may be a read error, since a much larger clone differs from it by one base. This chain links TRBV5-1 with TRBJ1-2; D possibly corresponds to TRBD1 (5 bases). The V gene's germline CDR1 is SGHRS and CDR2 YFSETQ. CDR3 length equals 13 residues. In nucleotides, the CDR3 is TGCGCCAGCAGCTACGGGACCCCTGGAGGCTACGCCTTC. Residues: CASSYGTPGGYAF.

In this sample, this clonotype turned up many times. The chain couples TRBV6-5 to TRBJ1-1, with 8 bases matching TRBD1. With V trimmed by 2 bases and J by 1 base, 0 bases remained unmatched. CDR3 length equals 14 residues. CDR1 is MNHEY and CDR2 is SVGAGI in the germline V gene. The CDR3 coding sequence is TGTGCCAGCAGTTACGGACAGGGGAACACTGAAGCTTTCTTT. This gives the protein CASSYGQGNTEAFF.

This clonotype was seen repeatedly, ten times or more. The chain is built from TRBV7-2 and TRBJ1-1; D is uncertain. Germline lookup yields CDR1 SGHTA and CDR2 FQGNSA. The V gene lost 1 base and the J gene lost 2 bases, with 8 bases spanning the gap. The CDR3 totals 14 residues. The CDR3 DNA is TGTGCCAGCAGCTTAGTTAACGTTAACACTGAAGCTTTCTTT. The encoded protein is CASSLVNVNTEAFF.